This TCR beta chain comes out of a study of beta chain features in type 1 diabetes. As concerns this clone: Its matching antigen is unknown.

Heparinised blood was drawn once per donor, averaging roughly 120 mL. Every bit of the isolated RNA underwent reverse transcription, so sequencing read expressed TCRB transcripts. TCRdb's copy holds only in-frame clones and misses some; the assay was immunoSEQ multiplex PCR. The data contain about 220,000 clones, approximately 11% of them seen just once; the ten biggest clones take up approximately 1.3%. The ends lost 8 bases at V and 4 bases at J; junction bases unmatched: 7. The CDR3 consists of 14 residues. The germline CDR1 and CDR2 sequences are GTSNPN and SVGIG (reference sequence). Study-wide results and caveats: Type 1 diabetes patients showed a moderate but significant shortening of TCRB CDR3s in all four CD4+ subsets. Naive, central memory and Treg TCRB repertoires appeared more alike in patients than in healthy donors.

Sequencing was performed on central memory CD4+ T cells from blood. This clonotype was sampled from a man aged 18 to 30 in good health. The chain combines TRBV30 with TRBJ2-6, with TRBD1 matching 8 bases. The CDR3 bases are TGTGCCCGCCAGGGGGCATCGGGGGCCAACGTCCTGACTTTC. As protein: CARQGASGANVLTF.